This T cell receptor beta chain was documented in a study of cytomegalovirus exposure and HLA in healthy donors. Looking at the study overall: Researchers found that just over 80% of about 400 genotyped donors fell within the Caucasian-associated ancestry cluster.

The PCR employed 60 Vbeta primers together with 13 Jbeta primers. The data were produced by immunoSEQ multiplex PCR, yet TCRdb's version contains in-frame clones alone and is incomplete. This sample carries under 200,000 clones, around 80% of them seen once, and the ten largest clones take roughly 6.3%. Germline V gene sequence: CDR1 SSHAT, CDR2 FNYEAQ (reference sequence). The length of the CDR3 is 14 residues. Points on this clone: Its antigen remains unidentified. One junction end does not reproduce the germline sequence, and a read error may be involved.

Study-wide findings and caveats: Generally TCR sequences proved uncommon, though certain public TCRs appeared in numerous donors. Later findings reportedly placed an Asian-associated ancestry cluster below the roughly 670-donor mean for N-insertions. The classifier reportedly diagnosed cytomegalovirus status with high specificity and sensitivity.

Source material: PBMCs. V and J are TRBV7-7 and TRBJ2-1, with 8 nucleotides matching TRBD2. This TCR derives from a male donor in good health and CMV-seropositive. The CDR3 sequence is CASSLGTSGNEQFF. The DNA of the CDR3 is TGTGCTAGCAGCTTAGGGACTAGTGGGAATGAGCAGTTCTTC.